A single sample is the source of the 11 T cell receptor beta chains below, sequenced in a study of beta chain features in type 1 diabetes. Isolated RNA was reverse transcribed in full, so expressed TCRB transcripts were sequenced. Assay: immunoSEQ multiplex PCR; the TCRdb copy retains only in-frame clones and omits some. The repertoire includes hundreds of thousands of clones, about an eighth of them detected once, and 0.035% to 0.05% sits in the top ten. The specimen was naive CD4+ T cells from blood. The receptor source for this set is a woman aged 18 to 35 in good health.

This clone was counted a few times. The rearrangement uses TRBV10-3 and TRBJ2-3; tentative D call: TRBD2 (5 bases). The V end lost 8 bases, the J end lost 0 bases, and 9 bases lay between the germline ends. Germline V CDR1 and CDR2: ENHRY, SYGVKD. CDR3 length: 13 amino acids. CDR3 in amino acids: CAILASSTDTQYF. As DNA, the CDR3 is TGTGCCATCTTAGCGTCAAGCACAGATACGCAGTATTTT.

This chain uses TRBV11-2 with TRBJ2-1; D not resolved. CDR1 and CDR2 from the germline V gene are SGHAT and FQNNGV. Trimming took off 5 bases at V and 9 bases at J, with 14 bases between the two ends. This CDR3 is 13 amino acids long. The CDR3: CASSPKLDLEQFF. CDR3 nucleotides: TGTGCCAGCAGCCCAAAATTAGACCTTGAGCAGTTCTTC.

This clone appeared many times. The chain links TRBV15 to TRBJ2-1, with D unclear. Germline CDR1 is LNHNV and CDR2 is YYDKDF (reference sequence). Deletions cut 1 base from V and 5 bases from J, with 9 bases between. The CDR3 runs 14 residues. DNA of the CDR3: TGTGCCACCAGCAGAGTCCTTGCGGACAATGAGCAGTTCTTC. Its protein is CATSRVLADNEQFF.

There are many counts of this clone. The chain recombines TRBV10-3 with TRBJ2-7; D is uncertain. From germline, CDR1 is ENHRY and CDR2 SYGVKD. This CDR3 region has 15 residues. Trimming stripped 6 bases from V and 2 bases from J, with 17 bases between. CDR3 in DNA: TGTGCCATCAGCCGCGGAGAGATGGCTACCTACGAGCAGTACTTC. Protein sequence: CAISRGEMATYEQYF.

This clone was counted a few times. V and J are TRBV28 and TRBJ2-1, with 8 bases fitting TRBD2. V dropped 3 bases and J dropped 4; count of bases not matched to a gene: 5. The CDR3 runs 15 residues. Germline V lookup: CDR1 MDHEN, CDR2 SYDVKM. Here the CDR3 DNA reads TGTGCCAGCAGTTTCAGCGGGGGCCCATACAATGAGCAGTTCTTC. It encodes CASSFSGGPYNEQFF.

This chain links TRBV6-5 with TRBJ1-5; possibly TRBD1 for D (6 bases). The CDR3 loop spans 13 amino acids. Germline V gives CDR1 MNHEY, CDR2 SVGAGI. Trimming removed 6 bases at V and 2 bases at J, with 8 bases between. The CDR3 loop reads CASSPGGNQPQHF. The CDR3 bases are TGTGCCAGCAGCCCAGGGGGCAATCAGCCCCAGCATTTT.

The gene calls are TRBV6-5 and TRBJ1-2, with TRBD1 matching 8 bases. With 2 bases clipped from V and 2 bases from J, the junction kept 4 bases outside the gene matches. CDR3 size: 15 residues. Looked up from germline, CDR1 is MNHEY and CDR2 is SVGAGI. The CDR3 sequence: CASSYQRTGNYGYTF. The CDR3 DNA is TGTGCCAGCAGTTACCAACGGACAGGGAACTATGGCTACACCTTC.

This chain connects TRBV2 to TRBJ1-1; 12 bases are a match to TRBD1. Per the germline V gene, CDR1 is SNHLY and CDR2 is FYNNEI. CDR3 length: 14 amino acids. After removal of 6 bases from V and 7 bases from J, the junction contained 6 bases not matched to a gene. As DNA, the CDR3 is TGTGCCAGCAGGAGGGGACAGGGGGCCCGTGAAGCTTTCTTT. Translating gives CASRRGQGAREAFF.

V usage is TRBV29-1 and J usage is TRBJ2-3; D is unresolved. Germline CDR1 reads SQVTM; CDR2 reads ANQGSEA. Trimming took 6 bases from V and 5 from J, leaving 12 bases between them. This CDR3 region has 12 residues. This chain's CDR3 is CSVNREQDTQYF. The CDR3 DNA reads TGCAGCGTAAACAGAGAGCAAGATACGCAGTATTTT.

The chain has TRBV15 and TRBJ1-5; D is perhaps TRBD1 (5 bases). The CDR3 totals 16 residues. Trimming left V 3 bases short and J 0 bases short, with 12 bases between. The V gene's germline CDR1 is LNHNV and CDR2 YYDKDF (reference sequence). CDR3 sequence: CATSSHRGFSNQPQHF. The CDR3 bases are TGTGCCACCAGCAGTCATAGGGGATTTAGCAATCAGCCCCAGCATTTT.

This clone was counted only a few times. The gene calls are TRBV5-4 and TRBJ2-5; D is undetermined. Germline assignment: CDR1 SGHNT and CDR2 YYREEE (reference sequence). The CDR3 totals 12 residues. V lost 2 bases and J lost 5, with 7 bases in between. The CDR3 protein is CASSFVAETQYF. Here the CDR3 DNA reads TGTGCCAGCAGCTTCGTCGCGGAGACCCAGTACTTC.